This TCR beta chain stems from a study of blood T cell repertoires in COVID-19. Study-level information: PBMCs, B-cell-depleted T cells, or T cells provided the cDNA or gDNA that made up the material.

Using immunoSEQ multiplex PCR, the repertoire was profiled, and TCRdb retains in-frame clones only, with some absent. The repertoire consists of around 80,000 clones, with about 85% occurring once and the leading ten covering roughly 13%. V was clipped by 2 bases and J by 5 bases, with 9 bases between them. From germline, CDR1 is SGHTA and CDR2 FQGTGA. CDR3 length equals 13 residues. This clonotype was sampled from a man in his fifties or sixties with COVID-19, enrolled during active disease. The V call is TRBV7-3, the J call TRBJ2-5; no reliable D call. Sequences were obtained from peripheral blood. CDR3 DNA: TGTGCCAGCAGCTTAGCTCAGGCGGAGACCCAGTACTTC. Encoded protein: CASSLAQAETQYF. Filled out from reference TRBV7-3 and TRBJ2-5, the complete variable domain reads GAGVSQTPSNKVTEKGKYVELRCDPISGHTALYWYRQSLGQGPEFLIYFQGTGAADDSGLPNDRFFAVRPEGSVSTLKIQRTERGDSAVYLCASSLAQAETQYFGPGTRLLVL.